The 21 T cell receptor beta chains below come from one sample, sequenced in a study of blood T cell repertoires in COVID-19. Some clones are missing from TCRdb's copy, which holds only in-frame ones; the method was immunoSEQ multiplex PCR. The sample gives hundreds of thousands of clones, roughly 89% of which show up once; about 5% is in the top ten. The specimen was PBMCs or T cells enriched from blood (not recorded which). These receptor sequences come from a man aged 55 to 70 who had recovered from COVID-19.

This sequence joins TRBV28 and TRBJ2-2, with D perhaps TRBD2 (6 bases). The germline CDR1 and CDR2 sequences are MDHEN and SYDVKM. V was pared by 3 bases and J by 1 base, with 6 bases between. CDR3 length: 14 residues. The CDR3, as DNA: TGTGCCAGCAGTTTGCGGGAGAACACCGGGGAGCTGTTTTTT. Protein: CASSLRENTGELFF.

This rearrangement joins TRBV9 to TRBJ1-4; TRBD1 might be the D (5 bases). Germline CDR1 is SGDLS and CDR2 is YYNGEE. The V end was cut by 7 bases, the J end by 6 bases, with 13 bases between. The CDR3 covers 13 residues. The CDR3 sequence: CASGAGRDEKLFF. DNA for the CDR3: TGTGCCAGCGGAGCAGGGCGAGATGAAAAACTGTTTTTT.

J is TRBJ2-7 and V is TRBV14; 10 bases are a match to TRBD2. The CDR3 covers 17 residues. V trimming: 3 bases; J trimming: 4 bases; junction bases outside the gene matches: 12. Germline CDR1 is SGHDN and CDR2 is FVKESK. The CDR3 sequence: CASSHRGASGSRYEQYF. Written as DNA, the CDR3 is TGTGCCAGCAGCCACCGGGGGGCTAGCGGGAGCCGATACGAGCAGTACTTC.

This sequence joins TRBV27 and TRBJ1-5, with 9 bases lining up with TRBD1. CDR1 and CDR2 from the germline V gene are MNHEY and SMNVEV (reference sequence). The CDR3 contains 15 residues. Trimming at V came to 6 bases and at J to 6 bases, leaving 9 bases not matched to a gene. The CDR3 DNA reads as TGTGCCAGCAGACCGGACAGGGGACTCAGTCAGCCCCAGCATTTT. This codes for CASRPDRGLSQPQHF.

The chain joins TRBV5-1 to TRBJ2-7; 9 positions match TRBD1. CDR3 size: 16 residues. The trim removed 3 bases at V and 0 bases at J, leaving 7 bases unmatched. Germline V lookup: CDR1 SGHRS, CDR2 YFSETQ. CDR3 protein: CASSSGPGQGSYEQYF. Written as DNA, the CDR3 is TGCGCCAGCAGCTCGGGTCCGGGACAGGGCTCCTACGAGCAGTACTTC.

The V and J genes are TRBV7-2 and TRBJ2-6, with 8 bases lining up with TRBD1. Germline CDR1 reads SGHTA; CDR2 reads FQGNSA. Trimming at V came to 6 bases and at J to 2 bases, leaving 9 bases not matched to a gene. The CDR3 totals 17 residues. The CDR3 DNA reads TGTGCCAGCAGTTCAGGACAGGGAAAGGCTGGGGCCAACGTCCTGACTTTC. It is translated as CASSSGQGKAGANVLTF.

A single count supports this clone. The CDR3 here is CASSLGGAGINQPQHF. CDR3 DNA sequence: TGTGCCAGCAGTTTAGGGGGGGCGGGGATCAATCAGCCCCAGCATTTT. The chain joins TRBV28 to TRBJ1-5; a possible D gene is TRBD1 (6 bases). The V gene lost 2 bases and the J gene lost 3 bases, with 14 bases spanning the gap. Per the germline V gene, CDR1 is MDHEN and CDR2 is SYDVKM. The CDR3 runs to 16 residues.

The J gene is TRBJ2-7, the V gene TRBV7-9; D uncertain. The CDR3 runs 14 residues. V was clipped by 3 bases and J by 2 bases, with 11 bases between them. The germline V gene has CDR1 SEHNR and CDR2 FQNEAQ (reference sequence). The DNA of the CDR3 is TGTGCCAGCAGCTTGGTGGTAGTTCCCTACGAGCAGTACTTC. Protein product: CASSLVVVPYEQYF.

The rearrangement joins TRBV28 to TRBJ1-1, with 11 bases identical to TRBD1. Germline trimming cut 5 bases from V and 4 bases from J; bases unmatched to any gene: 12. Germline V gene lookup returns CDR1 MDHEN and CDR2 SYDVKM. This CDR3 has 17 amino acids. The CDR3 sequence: CASSPSGTGGFGTEAFF. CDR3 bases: TGTGCCAGCAGTCCCTCCGGGACAGGGGGTTTTGGCACTGAAGCTTTCTTT.

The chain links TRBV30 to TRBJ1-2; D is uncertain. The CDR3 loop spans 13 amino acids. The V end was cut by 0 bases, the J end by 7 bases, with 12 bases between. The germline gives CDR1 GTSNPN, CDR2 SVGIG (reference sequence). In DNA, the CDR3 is TGTGCCTGGAGTGTAGGCAGGCAACTTGGCTACACCTTC. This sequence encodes CAWSVGRQLGYTF.

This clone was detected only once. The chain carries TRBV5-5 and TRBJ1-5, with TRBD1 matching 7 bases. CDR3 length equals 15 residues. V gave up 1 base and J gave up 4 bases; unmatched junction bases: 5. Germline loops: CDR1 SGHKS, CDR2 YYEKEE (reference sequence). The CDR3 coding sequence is TGTGCCAGCAGCTTGTTACCAGGGGGTAATCAGCCCCAGCATTTT. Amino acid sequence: CASSLLPGGNQPQHF.

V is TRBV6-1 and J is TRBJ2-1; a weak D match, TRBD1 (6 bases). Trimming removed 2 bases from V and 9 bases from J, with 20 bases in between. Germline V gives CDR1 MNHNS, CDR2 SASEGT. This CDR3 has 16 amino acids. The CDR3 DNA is TGTGCCAGCAGTGAACAGCCGGGATCCCTACAGGGTGAGCAGTTCTTC. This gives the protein CASSEQPGSLQGEQFF.

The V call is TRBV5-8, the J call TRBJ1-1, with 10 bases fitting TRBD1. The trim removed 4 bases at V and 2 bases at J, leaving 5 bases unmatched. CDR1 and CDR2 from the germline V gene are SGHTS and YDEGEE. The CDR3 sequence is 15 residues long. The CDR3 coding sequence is TGTGCCAGCAGCGGGACAGGGGCCCTTAACACTGAAGCTTTCTTT. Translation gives CASSGTGALNTEAFF.

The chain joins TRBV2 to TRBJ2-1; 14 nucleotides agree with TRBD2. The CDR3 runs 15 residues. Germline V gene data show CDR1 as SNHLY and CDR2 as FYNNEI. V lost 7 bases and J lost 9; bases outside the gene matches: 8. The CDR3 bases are TGTGCCAGCATGACTAGCGGGAGGGCCCCGGGTGAGCAGTTCTTC. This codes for CASMTSGRAPGEQFF.

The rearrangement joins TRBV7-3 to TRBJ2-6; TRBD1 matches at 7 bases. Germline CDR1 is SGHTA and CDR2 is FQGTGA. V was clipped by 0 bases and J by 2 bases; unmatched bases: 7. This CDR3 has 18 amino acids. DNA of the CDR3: TGTGCCAGCAGCTTAACAGGGGGCGCCCCGGCTGGGGCCAACGTCCTGACTTTC. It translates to CASSLTGGAPAGANVLTF.

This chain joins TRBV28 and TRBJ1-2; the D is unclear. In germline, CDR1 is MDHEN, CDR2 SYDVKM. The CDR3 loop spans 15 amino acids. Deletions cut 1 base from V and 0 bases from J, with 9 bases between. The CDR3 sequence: CASSLLQSANYGYTF. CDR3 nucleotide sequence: TGTGCCAGCAGTTTATTACAGTCAGCTAACTATGGCTACACCTTC.

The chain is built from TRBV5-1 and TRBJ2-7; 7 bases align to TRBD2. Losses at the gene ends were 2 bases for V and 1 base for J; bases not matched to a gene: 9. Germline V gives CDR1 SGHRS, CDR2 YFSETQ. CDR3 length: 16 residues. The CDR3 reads CASSFAPGTNSYEQYF. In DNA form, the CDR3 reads TGCGCCAGCAGCTTTGCCCCCGGGACTAATTCCTACGAGCAGTACTTC.

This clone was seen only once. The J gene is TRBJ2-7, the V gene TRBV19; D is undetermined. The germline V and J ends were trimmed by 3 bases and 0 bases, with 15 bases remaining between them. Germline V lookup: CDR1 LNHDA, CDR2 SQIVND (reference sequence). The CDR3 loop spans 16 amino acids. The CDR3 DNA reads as TGTGCCAGTAGTATTAAGTCGAGCGCTAGCTCCTACGAGCAGTACTTC. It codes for CASSIKSSASSYEQYF. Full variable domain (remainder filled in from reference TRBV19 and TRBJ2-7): DGGITQSPKYLFRKEGQNVTLSCEQNLNHDAMYWYRQDPGQGLRLIYYSQIVNDFQKGDIAEGYSVSREKKESFPLTVTSAQKNPTAFYLCASSIKSSASSYEQYFGPGTRLTVT.

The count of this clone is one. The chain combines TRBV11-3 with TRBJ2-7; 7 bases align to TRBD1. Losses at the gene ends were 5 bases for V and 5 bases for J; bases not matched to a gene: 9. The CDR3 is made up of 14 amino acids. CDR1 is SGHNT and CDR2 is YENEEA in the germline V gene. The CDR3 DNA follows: TGTGCCAGCAGCACAGGGACAGACCGCCACGAGCAGTACTTC. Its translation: CASSTGTDRHEQYF.

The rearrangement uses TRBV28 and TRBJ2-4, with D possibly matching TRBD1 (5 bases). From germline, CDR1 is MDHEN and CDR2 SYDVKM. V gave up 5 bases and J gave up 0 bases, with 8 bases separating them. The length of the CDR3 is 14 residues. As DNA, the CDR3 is TGTGCCAGCAGTCTAGGGGTAGCCAAAAACATTCAGTACTTC. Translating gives CASSLGVAKNIQYF.

The DNA for the CDR3 is TGTGCCAGCAGCTTAGACATACGAAATAACTACGAGCAGTACTTC. The encoded protein is CASSLDIRNNYEQYF. This chain joins TRBV7-9 and TRBJ2-7; D unresolved. The germline CDR1 and CDR2 sequences are SEHNR and FQNEAQ (reference sequence). V shed 1 base and J shed 3 bases, with 13 bases lying between them. CDR3 length: 15 residues.